The rows below give T cell receptor beta chains drawn from one sample of a study of OX40 agonist ivuxolimab in advanced cancers. Sequenced by immunoSEQ multiplex PCR; TCRdb stores in-frame clones only, minus some. The table has tens of thousands of clones, approximately 89% seen once. Here the sequenced sample was CD4+ or CD8+ T cells sorted from blood, taken in a trial of the OX40 agonist ivuxolimab. These receptor sequences come from an adult with an advanced solid tumor such as melanoma, head and neck, liver or kidney cancer. The CDR3 runs from the conserved cysteine through the conserved F or W. The D gene is left open where the match is weak. Some rows mark clone size as missing; the rest say once, few, many or name a class of expanded clone.

size,V,J,D,DNA,CDR3
-,TRBV28,TRBJ1-2,-,TGTGCCAGCAGTTCCCCGAGGGGGGTTGATGGCTACACCTTC,CASSSPRGVDGYTF
-,TRBV10-2,TRBJ2-2,TRBD2,TGCGTCAGCATGACGACTAGCGGGGGTCCCGGGGAGCTGTTTTTT,CVSMTTSGGPGELFF
-,TRBV28,TRBJ1-2,-,TGTGCCAGCAGTCCCCTCCCGGGGCCGAACTATGGCTACACCTTC,CASSPLPGPNYGYTF
-,TRBV5-1,TRBJ1-3,-,TGCGCCAGCAGCTTGGCAGGGAACACCATATATTTT,CASSLAGNTIYF
-,TRBV6-5,TRBJ1-5,TRBD1,TGTGCCAGCAGTGTGAGGCGGGACAGGGTACAGCCCCAGCATTTT,CASSVRRDRVQPQHF
-,TRBV10-1,TRBJ1-3,-,TGCGCCAGCAGTGACAGAAGGTCGAACACCATATATTTT,CASSDRRSNTIYF
-,TRBV27,TRBJ2-5,-,TGTGCCAGCAGTTTGAAGCGGATGCAAGAGACCCAGTACTTC,CASSLKRMQETQYF
-,TRBV6-1,TRBJ2-2,-,TGTGCCAGCATTCCGTGGGTCCTAAACACCGGGGAGCTGTTTTTT,CASIPWVLNTGELFF
-,TRBV20-1,TRBJ1-2,-,TGCAGTGCTGCGCGTGGTGGTGGCTACACCTTC,CSAARGGGYTF
-,TRBV29-1,TRBJ2-7,TRBD2,TGCAGCGTTGAACTGGGAGCGGGGGCCTACGAGCAGTACTTC,CSVELGAGAYEQYF
-,TRBV2,TRBJ1-1,-,TGTGCCAGCAGCTTCAGGGACACTGAAGCTTTCTTT,CASSFRDTEAFF
-,TRBV10-3,TRBJ1-2,-,TGTGCCACCGTTGCAGGGGACGTCTATGGCTACACCTTC,CATVAGDVYGYTF
-,TRBV11-2,TRBJ2-7,TRBD1,TGTGCCAGCAGCTGGGACAGGGTAGTTAGGCAGTACTTC,CASSWDRVVRQYF
-,TRBV5-1,TRBJ2-4,-,TGCGCCAGCAGCGCCTCCGTAGGACACGAAAACATTCAGTACTTC,CASSASVGHENIQYF
-,TRBV15,TRBJ2-3,-,TGTGCCACCAGCAGGAAGGTGAGGACGAGCACAGATACGCAGTATTTT,CATSRKVRTSTDTQYF
-,TRBV6-7,TRBJ2-2,TRBD1,TGTGCCAGCACCTGGGACAGGGGGGGGAACACCGGGGAGCTGTTTTTT,CASTWDRGGNTGELFF
-,TRBV5-1,TRBJ1-1,TRBD1,TGCGCCAGCAGCCCGGACAGGGCGGCGGTCGAGGCTTTCTTT,CASSPDRAAVEAFF
-,TRBV6-1,TRBJ2-7,-,TGTGCCAGCAGTGATGTTTGGACCTACGAGCAGTACTTC,CASSDVWTYEQYF
-,TRBV28,TRBJ2-1,TRBD2,TGTGCCGCTAGCGGCCTAGGGGTGGATGAGCAGTTCTTC,CAASGLGVDEQFF
-,TRBV10-1,TRBJ1-1,TRBD1,TGCGCCCCTTGGGGACAGGCTAACACTGAAGCTTTCTTT,CAPWGQANTEAFF
-,TRBV19,TRBJ1-5,TRBD1,TGTGCCAGTAGTATTACGGGACAGGGCCTTAAGCCCCAGCATTTT,CASSITGQGLKPQHF
-,TRBV5-1,TRBJ1-1,TRBD1,TGCGCCAGCAGCCCGGGACAGGGGACTGAAGCTTTCTTT,CASSPGQGTEAFF
-,TRBV18,TRBJ2-6,TRBD1,TGTGCCAGCTCACCAAGGGGCCTCGGGACAGCCAGCTCTGGGGCCAACGTCCTGACTTTC,CASSPRGLGTASSGANVLTF
-,TRBV28,TRBJ1-2,TRBD1,TGTGCCAGCGTTTGGACAGGGGGCTATGGCTACACCTTC,CASVWTGGYGYTF
once,TRBV7-9,TRBJ1-6,TRBD1,TGTGCCAGCAGCCCCCCGACAGGGGGATATTCACCCCTCCACTTT,CASSPPTGGYSPLHF
-,TRBV4-1,TRBJ1-3,-,TGCGCCAGCAGCCGTACCTGGACAGAGACTGGAAACACCATATATTTT,CASSRTWTETGNTIYF
-,TRBV4-1,TRBJ1-3,-,TGCGCCAGCAGCCAAGGATTTGGGGTTCCTGGAAACACCATATATTTT,CASSQGFGVPGNTIYF
once,TRBV19,TRBJ2-5,-,TGTGCCAGTAGTATTTGGGGTTCCCAAGAGACCCAGTACTTC,CASSIWGSQETQYF
-,TRBV5-6,TRBJ2-7,TRBD2,TGTGCCAGCAGCTTGTCGGCTAGCGGGGGGTACGAGCAGTACTTC,CASSLSASGGYEQYF
-,TRBV11-2,TRBJ2-1,TRBD2,TGTGCCAGCAGCTTTTTTGGTAGCGGGGGGTATCGGGAGCAGTTCTTC,CASSFFGSGGYREQFF
-,TRBV5-4,TRBJ2-4,-,TGTGCCAGCAGCCAAACAGGGAAAAACATTCAGTACTTC,CASSQTGKNIQYF
-,TRBV19,TRBJ1-1,TRBD1,TGTGCCAGTAGTACTACCAGGGGGCGAGCTTTCTTT,CASSTTRGRAFF
few,TRBV19,TRBJ2-1,-,TGTGCCAGTAGTATAGGGGCTGGGCGGCAGTTCTTC,CASSIGAGRQFF
-,TRBV5-4,TRBJ2-5,TRBD2,TGTGCCAGCAGTTTTTCTAGCGGGGGCCGAATTTCCAGGGAGACCCAGTACTTC,CASSFSSGGRISRETQYF
-,TRBV28,TRBJ2-3,TRBD2,TGTGCCAGCAGCTGGGGGGGTACAGATACGCAGTATTTT,CASSWGGTDTQYF
-,TRBV4-2,TRBJ2-7,-,TGTGCCAGCAGCCAAGATCGTGACTACGAGCAGTACTTC,CASSQDRDYEQYF
-,TRBV5-6,TRBJ2-7,-,TGTGCCAGCAGCGAAACAGGGATCTCCTACGAGCAGTACTTC,CASSETGISYEQYF
-,TRBV27,TRBJ2-2,-,TGTGCCAGCAGTTTATGGGCAGCTCGCACCGGGGAGCTGTTTTTT,CASSLWAARTGELFF
-,TRBV5-1,TRBJ2-5,-,TGTGCCAGCACCTCGTCGGAAGAGACCCAGTACTTC,CASTSSEETQYF
-,TRBV5-6,TRBJ1-1,-,TGTGCCAGCAGCTTGGACAGGGCTCAGGGCACTGAAGCTTTCTTT,CASSLDRAQGTEAFF
-,TRBV7-9,TRBJ1-1,-,TGTGCCAGCAGCTTAGCGAGAGGGGGGAACACTGAAGCTTTCTTT,CASSLARGGNTEAFF
-,TRBV7-2,TRBJ2-3,TRBD2,TGTGCCAGCAGCCAAAGGCGGGGGGGCGCAGATACGCAGTATTTT,CASSQRRGGADTQYF
-,TRBV10-1,TRBJ2-4,-,TGCGCCAGCAGTACAGGGCGGGGGAACATTCAGTACTTC,CASSTGRGNIQYF
medium-sized,TRBV10-3,TRBJ2-1,TRBD2,TGTGCCATGCGGGGGGGCAGGGACAATGAGCAGTTCTTC,CAMRGGRDNEQFF
few,TRBV6-1,TRBJ2-3,-,TGTGCCAGCAGTGAAAGTAAGTATAGGAAAGAAGATACGCAGTATTTT,CASSESKYRKEDTQYF